This passage covers 11 T cell receptor beta chains from one sample sequenced in a study of vaccination and CD4 T cells after COVID-19. Described treatment: approximately nine-day PBMC culture with coronavirus spike peptide pools or control peptides (ViraFEST assay). For these receptors, no antigen is known. CD4+ T cells that had been cultured provided DNA sequenced with the Oncomine TCR Beta short-read assay. TCRdb processed the PCR reads anew with MiXCR; each CDR3 protein has one entry. The sample carries 15,000 to 20,000 distinct CDR3 sequences, 45% to 50% recorded once. Sequenced: CD4+ T cells from blood, cultured in vitro. The receptors shown here come from a human donor who had recovered from COVID-19.

The chain uses TRBV6-5 and TRBJ1-5; D call uncertain. Germline CDR1 reads MNHEY; CDR2 reads SVGAGI. V was shortened by 4 bases and J by 5 bases, with 9 bases between the two germline ends. This CDR3 is 13 amino acids long. CDR3 in DNA: TGTGCCAGCAGTTTTGGGCGGGATCAGCCCCAGCATTTT. It encodes CASSFGRDQPQHF.

This clonotype was recorded a few times. At one of its ends the junction is not consistent with the germline gene, which may arise from a read error. The chain couples TRBV6-1 to TRBJ2-7; 8 nucleotides agree with TRBD2. The CDR3 spans 14 residues. Germline V gene lookup returns CDR1 MNHNS and CDR2 SASEGT. CDR3 amino acids: CASREAGVNGEQYF. The CDR3, as DNA: TGTGCCAGCAGGGAAGCGGGAGTAAACGGCGAGCAGTACTTC.

The V and J genes are TRBV6-1 and TRBJ1-1, with 7 bases identical to TRBD1. Trimming at V came to 6 bases and at J to 7 bases, leaving 8 bases not matched to a gene. This CDR3 region has 13 residues. Germline CDR1 MNHNS, CDR2 SASEGT. This CDR3 reads CASRGGTAREAFF. CDR3 DNA: TGTGCCAGCAGGGGGGGGACAGCTCGTGAAGCTTTCTTT.

This clonotype occurred a few times. This chain links TRBV6-4 with TRBJ1-5, with D unresolved. V gave up 10 bases and J gave up 4 bases, with 17 bases separating them. This CDR3 comprises 14 residues. Germline CDR1 MRHNA, CDR2 SNTAGT. CDR3 in amino acids: CATLNWRENQPQHF. DNA of the CDR3: TGTGCCACCCTGAATTGGAGGGAAAATCAGCCCCAGCATTTT.

V gene TRBV5-4 combines with J gene TRBJ2-5; 11 bases align to TRBD2. Looked up from germline, CDR1 is SGHNT and CDR2 is YYREEE (reference sequence). The CDR3 totals 16 residues. V shed 0 bases and J 5 bases; nucleotides not matched to a gene: 6. Here the CDR3 reads CASSLVSGRAAETQYF. The CDR3 DNA reads as TGTGCCAGCAGCTTGGTTAGCGGGAGGGCCGCGGAGACCCAGTACTTC. The variable domain in full, completed from reference TRBV5-4 and TRBJ2-5, reads ETGVTQSPTHLIKTRGQQVTLRCSSQSGHNTVSWYQQALGQGPQFIFQYYREEENGRGNFPPRFSGLQFPNYSSELNVNALELDDSALYLCASSLVSGRAAETQYFGPGTRLLVL.

The chain is built from TRBV28 and TRBJ1-6, with D unresolved. Germline V gives CDR1 MDHEN, CDR2 SYDVKM. V lost 8 bases and J lost 0, with 11 bases in between. This CDR3 has 15 residues. CDR3: CASRSPSSYNSPLHF. The CDR3 coding sequence is TGTGCCAGCCGTTCCCCCAGCTCCTATAATTCACCCCTCCACTTT.

This clonotype turned up a few times. The rearrangement joins TRBV27 to TRBJ2-7; 10 bases fit TRBD1. CDR3 length: 15 residues. The V gene end was trimmed by 6 bases and the J gene end by 0 bases; junction bases not matched to a gene: 5. Germline lookup yields CDR1 MNHEY and CDR2 SMNVEV (reference sequence). In DNA, the CDR3 is TGTGCCAGCAGACCCCGGGACAGGGGCTCCTACGAGCAGTACTTC. Protein: CASRPRDRGSYEQYF.

The V and J genes are TRBV20-1 and TRBJ2-5, with 7 bases that match TRBD1. V lost 6 bases to trimming and J lost 5 bases; unmatched junction nucleotides: 6. CDR1 is DFQATT and CDR2 is SNEGSKA in the germline V gene (reference sequence). The CDR3 contains 12 residues. The CDR3 is CSAQTGPETQYF. The CDR3 DNA reads TGCAGTGCACAGACAGGGCCGGAGACCCAGTACTTC.

This clonotype was picked up a small number of times. The chain has TRBV2 and TRBJ1-5; 9 bases are a match to TRBD1. Trimming cost V 6 bases and J 1 base; bases outside gene matches: 7. The CDR3 length is 16 residues. Germline CDR1 SNHLY, CDR2 FYNNEI. Written as DNA, the CDR3 is TGTGCCAGCAGGCCGGGACAGGGTTTGAGCAATCAGCCCCAGCATTTT. Protein product: CASRPGQGLSNQPQHF.

V and J are TRBV20-1 and TRBJ1-2; D uncertain. There are 13 residues in the CDR3. Trimming left V 6 bases short and J 0 bases short, with 11 bases between. The germline CDR1 and CDR2 sequences are DFQATT and SNEGSKA (reference sequence). The CDR3 DNA reads as TGCAGTGCGATGGCAGGCACTAACTATGGCTACACCTTC. Encoded protein: CSAMAGTNYGYTF.

The V gene is TRBV7-9, the J gene TRBJ2-5, with TRBD2 identical over 8 bases. Trimming at V came to 1 base and at J to 5 bases, leaving 3 bases not matched to a gene. CDR3 size: 14 residues. Germline V lookup: CDR1 SEHNR, CDR2 FQNEAQ (reference sequence). CDR3 sequence (DNA): TGTGCCAGCAGCTTAGGGACTAGCCGGGAGACCCAGTACTTC. Its translation is CASSLGTSRETQYF.